The present entry profiles one TCR beta chain with its context. These data are taken from a study of blood T cell repertoires in COVID-19. Study information: The United States, Italy and Spain supplied acute and convalescent COVID-19 samples.

Produced via immunoSEQ multiplex PCR; TCRdb's table is partial and in-frame only. The sample yields roughly 160,000 clones, more than 75% seen once. Looked up from germline, CDR1 is MGHRA and CDR2 is YSYEKL. The CDR3 spans 16 residues. V was clipped by 1 base and J by 7 bases; unmatched bases: 9. This chain uses TRBV4-1 with TRBJ2-1, with 8 bases fitting TRBD1. This TCR came from a man younger than 35 with COVID-19, enrolled during active disease. The sample consisted of peripheral blood. CDR3 bases: TGCGCCAGCAGCCAAGTTTGGACAGGGCCGTCGAATGAGCAGTTCTTC. It is translated as CASSQVWTGPSNEQFF.